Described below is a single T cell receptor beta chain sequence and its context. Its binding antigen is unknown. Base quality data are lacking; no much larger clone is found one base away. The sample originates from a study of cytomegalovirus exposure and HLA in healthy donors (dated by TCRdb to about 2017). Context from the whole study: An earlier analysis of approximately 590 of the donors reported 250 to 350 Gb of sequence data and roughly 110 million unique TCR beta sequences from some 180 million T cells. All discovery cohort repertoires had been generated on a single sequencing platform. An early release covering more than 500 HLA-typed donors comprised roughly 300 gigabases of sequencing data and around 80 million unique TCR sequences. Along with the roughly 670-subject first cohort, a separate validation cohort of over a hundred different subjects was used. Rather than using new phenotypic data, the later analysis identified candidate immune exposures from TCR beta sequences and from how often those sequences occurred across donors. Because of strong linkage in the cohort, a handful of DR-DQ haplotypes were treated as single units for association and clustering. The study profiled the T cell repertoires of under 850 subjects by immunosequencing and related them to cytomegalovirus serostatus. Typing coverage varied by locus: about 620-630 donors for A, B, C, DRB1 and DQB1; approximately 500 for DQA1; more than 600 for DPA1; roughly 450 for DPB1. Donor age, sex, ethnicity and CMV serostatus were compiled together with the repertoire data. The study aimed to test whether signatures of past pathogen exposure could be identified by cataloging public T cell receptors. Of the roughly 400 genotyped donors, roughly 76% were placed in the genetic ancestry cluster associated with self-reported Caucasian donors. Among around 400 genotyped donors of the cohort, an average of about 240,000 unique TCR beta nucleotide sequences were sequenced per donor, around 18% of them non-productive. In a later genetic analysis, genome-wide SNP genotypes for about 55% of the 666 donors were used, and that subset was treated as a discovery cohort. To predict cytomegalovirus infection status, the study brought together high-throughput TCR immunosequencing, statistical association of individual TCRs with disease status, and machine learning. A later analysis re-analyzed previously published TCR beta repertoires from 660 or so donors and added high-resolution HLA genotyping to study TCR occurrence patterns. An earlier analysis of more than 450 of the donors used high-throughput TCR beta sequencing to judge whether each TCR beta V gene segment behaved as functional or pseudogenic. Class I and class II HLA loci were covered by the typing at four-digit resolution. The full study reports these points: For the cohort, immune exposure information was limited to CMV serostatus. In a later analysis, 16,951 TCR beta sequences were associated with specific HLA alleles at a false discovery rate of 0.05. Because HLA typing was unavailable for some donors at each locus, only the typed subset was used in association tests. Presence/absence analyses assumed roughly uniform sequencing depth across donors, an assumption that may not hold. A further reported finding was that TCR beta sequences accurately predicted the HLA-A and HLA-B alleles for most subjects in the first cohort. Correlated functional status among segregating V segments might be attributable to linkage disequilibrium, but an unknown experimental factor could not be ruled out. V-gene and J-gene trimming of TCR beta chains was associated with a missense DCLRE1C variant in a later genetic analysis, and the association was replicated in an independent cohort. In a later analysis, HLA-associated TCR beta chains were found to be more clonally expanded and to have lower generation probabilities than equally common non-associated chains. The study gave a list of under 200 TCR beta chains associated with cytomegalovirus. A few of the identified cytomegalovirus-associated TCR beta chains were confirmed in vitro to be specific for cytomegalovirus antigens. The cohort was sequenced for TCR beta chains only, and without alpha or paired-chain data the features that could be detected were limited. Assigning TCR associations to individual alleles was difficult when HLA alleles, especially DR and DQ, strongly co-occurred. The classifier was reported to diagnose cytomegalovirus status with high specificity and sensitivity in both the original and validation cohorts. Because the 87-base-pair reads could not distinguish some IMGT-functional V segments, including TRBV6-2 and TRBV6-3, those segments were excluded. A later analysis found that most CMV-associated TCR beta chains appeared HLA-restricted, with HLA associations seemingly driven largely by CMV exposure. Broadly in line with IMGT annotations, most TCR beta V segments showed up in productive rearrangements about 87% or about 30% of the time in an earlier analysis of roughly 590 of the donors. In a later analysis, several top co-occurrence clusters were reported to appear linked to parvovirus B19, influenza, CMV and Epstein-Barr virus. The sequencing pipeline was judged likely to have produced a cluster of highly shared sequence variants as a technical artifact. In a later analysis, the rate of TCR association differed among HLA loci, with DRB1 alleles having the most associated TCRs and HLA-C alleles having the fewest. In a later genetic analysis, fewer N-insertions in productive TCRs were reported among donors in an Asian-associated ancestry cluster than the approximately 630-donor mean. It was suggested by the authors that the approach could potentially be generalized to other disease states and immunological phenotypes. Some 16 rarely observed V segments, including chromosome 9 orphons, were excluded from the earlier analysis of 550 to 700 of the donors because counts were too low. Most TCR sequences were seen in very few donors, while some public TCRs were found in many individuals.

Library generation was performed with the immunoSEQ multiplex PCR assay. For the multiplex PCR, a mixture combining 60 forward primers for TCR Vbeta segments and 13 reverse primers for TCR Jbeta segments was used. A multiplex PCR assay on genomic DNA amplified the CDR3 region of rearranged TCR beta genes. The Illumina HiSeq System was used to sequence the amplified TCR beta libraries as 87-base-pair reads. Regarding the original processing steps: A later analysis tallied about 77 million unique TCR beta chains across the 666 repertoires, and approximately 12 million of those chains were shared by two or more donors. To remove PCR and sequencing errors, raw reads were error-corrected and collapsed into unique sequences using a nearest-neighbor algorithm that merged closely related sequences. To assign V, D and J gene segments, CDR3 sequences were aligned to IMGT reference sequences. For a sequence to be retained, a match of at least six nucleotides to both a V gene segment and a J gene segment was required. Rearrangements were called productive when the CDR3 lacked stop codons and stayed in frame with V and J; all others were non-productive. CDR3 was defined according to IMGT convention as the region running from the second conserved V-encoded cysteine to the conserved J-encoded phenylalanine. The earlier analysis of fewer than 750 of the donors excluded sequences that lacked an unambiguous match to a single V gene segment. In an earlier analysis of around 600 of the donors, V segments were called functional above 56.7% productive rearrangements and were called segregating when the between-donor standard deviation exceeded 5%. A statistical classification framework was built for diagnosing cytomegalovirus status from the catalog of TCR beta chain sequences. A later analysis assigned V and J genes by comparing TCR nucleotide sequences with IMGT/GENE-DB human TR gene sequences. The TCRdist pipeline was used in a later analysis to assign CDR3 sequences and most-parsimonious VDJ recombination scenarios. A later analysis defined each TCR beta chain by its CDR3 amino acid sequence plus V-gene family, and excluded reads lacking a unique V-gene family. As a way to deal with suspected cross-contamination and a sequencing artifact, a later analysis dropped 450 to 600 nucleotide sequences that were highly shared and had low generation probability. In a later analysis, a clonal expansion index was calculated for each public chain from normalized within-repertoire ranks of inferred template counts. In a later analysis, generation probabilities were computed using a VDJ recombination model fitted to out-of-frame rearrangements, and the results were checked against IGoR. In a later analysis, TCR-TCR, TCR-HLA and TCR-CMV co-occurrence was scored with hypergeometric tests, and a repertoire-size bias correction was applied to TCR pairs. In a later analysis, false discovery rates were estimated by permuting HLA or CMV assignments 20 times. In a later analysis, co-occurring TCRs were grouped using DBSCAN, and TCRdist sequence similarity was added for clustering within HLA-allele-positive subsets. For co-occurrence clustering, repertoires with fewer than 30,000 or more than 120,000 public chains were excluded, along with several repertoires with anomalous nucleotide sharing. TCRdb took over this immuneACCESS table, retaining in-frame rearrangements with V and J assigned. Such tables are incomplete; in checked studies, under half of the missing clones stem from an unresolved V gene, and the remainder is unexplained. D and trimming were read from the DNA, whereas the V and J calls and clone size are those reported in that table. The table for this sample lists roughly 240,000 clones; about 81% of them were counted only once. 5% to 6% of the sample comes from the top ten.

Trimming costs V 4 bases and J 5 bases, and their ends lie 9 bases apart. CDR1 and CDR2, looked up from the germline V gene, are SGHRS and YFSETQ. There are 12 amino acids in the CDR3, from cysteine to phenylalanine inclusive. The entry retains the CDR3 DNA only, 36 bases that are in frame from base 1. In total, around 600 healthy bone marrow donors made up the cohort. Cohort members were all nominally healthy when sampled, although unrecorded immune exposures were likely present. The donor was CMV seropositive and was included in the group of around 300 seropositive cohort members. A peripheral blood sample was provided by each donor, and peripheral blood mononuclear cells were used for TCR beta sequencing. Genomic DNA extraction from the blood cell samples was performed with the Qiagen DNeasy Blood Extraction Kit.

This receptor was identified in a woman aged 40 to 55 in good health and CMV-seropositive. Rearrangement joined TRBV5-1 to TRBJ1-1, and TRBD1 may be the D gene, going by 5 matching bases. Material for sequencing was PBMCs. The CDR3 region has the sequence CASSRGATEAFF. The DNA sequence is TGCGCCAGCAGCAGGGGTGCAACTGAAGCTTTCTTT.